This T cell receptor beta chain is from a study of blood T cell repertoires in COVID-19. For the study at large: Acute and convalescent COVID-19 specimens originated in the United States, Italy and Spain. T cells, B-cell-depleted T cells, or PBMCs provided the cDNA or gDNA that served as material.

In the original workflow: Estimation of nucleated cell counts was performed using reference gene primer amplification. This table comes from immunoSEQ multiplex PCR, and its TCRdb copy is limited to in-frame clones, with some not included. V and J calls and clone size come straight from that table; D and trimming were deduced from the DNA. The sample holds approximately 270,000 clones; around 82% are singletons and the top ten take 0.85% to 0.9%. Patients in Seattle were enrolled during active infection, then followed longitudinally. The V gene end was trimmed by 1 base and the J gene end by 0 bases; junction bases not matched to a gene: 5. Germline V gene sequence: CDR1 LNHNV, CDR2 YYDKDF (reference sequence). This CDR3 is built from 17 residues.

The specimen sequenced was peripheral blood. The source is a human donor with COVID-19, enrolled during active disease. The donor label of this sample is uncertain. The chain joins TRBV15 to TRBJ2-3; 9 bases are a match to TRBD2. DNA of the CDR3: TGTGCCACCAGCAGAGGACTAGCGGTATCTAGCACAGATACGCAGTATTTT. Translation: CATSRGLAVSSTDTQYF. Based on the CDR3 plus reference TRBV15 and TRBJ2-3, the full variable domain is DAMVIQNPRYQVTQFGKPVTLSCSQTLNHNVMYWYQQKSSQAPKLLFHYYDKDFNNEADTPDNFQSRRPNTSFCFLDIRSPGLGDTAMYLCATSRGLAVSSTDTQYFGPGTRLTVL.